The count of the clone carrying this TCR beta chain is one. The data were taken from a study of blood T cell repertoires in COVID-19. Participants reported their clinical history, and cohort assignment relied on those reports. Only in-frame clones appear in the TCRdb table, and some are missing; sequencing was by immunoSEQ multiplex PCR. The sample lists some 290,000 clones; 90% to 95% were seen once. The sequenced sample consisted of PBMCs or T cells enriched from blood (not recorded which). The sequence was collected from a woman aged 30 to 39 who had been exposed to COVID-19.

The CDR3 is CASSLGRAGEQYF. CDR3 DNA: TGTGCCAGCAGCTTAGGGCGGGCGGGCGAGCAGTACTTC. The V and J genes are TRBV11-1 and TRBJ2-7, with a weak D call TRBD2 (5 bases). CDR3 length: 13 amino acids. The germline V gene has CDR1 SGHAT and CDR2 FQDESV (reference sequence). V dropped 1 base and J dropped 6 bases, with 10 bases sitting between them.